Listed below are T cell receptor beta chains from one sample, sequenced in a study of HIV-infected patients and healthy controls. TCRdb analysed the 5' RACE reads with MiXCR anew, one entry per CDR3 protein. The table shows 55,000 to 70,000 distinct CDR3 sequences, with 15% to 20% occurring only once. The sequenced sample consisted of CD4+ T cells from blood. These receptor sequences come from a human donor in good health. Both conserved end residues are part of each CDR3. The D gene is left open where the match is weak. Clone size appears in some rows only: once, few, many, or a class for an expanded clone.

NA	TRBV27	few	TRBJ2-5	TGTGCCAGCAGTCCAGGGGTGGTTGGCCAAGAGACCCAGTACTTC	CASSPGVVGQETQYF
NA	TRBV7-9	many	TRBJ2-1	TGTGCCAGCAGCTCCCAGGACTTCCGAGGTCGGTTCTTC	CASSSQDFRGRFF
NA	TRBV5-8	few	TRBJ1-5	TGTGCCAGCAGCTTCGGCCAGTCAGGTCAGCCCCAGCATTTT	CASSFGQSGQPQHF
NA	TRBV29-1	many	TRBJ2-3	TGCAGCGTTGCCCGGGGGTGGGGGCAGTATTTT	CSVARGWGQYF
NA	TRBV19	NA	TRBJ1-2	TGTGCCAGTAGTATGGGCGGCAGGCGAAACTATGGCTACACCTTC	CASSMGGRRNYGYTF
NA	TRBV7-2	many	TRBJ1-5	TGTGCCAGCAGCTTAATGGGGGAGCTTCAGCCCCAGCATTTT	CASSLMGELQPQHF
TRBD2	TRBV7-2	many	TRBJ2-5	TGTGCCAGCAGCTTAAGGCCTGTACTAGCGACCCAAGAGACCCAGTACTTC	CASSLRPVLATQETQYF
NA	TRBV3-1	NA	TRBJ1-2	TGTGCCAGCAGCCAGCAGGGGATCCCAAACTATGGCTACACCTTC	CASSQQGIPNYGYTF
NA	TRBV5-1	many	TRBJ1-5	TGCGCCAGCAGCTTGAATTCGGATCAGCCCCAGCATTTT	CASSLNSDQPQHF
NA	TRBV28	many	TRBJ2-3	TGTGCCAGCAGTCCTCCGTCGGGCATCACAGATACGCAGTATTTT	CASSPPSGITDTQYF
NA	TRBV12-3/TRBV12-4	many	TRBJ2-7	TGTGCCAGCAGTTCCGTCTACGAGCAGTACTTC	CASSSVYEQYF
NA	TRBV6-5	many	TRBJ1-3	TGTGCCAGCAGTTACTCCTGGACAAAAGGAAACACCATATATTTT	CASSYSWTKGNTIYF
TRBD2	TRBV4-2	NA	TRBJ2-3	TGTGCCAGCAGCCAAGAGGGACTAGCGGGATCAGATACGCAGTATTTT	CASSQEGLAGSDTQYF
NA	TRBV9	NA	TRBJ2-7	TGTGCCAGCAGCGTAGGGGGGGGCAGGTACGAGCAGTACTTC	CASSVGGGRYEQYF
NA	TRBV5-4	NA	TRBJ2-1	TGTGCCAGCACCCTGACTAGTCGGCATGAGCAGTTCTTC	CASTLTSRHEQFF
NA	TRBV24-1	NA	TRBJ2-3	TGTGCCACCGCCGGGGGCACAGATACGCAGTATTTT	CATAGGTDTQYF
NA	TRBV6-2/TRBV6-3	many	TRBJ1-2	TGTGCCAGCAGTTCCCGCGGGCCCACAGCGCAAGTTGACTATGGCTACACCTTC	CASSSRGPTAQVDYGYTF
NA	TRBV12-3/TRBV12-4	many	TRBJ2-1	TGTGCCAGCAGTTCCCCACCCAGGGTAAGGAGTGAGCAGTTCTTC	CASSSPPRVRSEQFF
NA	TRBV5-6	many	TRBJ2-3	TGTGCCAGCAGCTTGGGGGCGCGCACAGATACGCAGTATTTT	CASSLGARTDTQYF
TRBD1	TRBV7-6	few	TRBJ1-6	TGTGCCAGCAGCTCCGGGACAGGCTATTCACCCCTCCACTTT	CASSSGTGYSPLHF